The rows below give T cell receptor beta chains drawn from one sample of a study of tumor and adjacent non-tumor tissue in lung cancer. Via MiXCR, TCRdb re-called the multiplex PCR reads, giving one row per CDR3 protein. The sample holds about 140,000 distinct CDR3 sequences, 66% seen once. The sample consisted of lung tumor tissue. These TCRs come from a man aged 55-75 years with small cell lung cancer. Each CDR3 is given with its conserved first and last residue. The order of the fields is CDR3 protein, CDR3 DNA, clone size, D gene, CDR3 length, J gene, V gene. A D gene is named only where the DNA matches it firmly. Some rows mark clone size as missing; the rest say once, few, many or name a class of expanded clone.

CASSQKLIVDYGYTF,TGTGCCAGCAGCCAAAAATTGATAGTGGACTATGGCTACACCTTC,.,.,15,TRBJ1-2,TRBV4-2
CASSLGFPTRLAIYEQYF,TGTGCCAGCAGCTTAGGATTCCCCACTCGACTAGCGATATACGAGCAGTACTTC,.,TRBD2,18,TRBJ2-7,TRBV11-2
CAGSVRDDYGYTF,TGTGCCGGCAGCGTCAGGGACGACTATGGCTACACCTTC,.,.,13,TRBJ1-2,TRBV6-1
CASSPTGSWDERFF,TGTGCCAGCAGCCCGACAGGGTCCTGGGATGAGCGGTTCTTC,.,TRBD1,14,TRBJ2-1,TRBV11-3
CASSLGSRTQPQHF,TGTGCCAGCAGTTTGGGGTCCCGGACTCAGCCCCAGCATTTT,.,.,14,TRBJ1-5,TRBV12-3/TRBV12-4
CAWSVQGGKQFF,TGTGCCTGGAGTGTACAGGGAGGGAAGCAGTTCTTC,.,.,12,TRBJ2-1,TRBV30
CSVEPFLGGRETQYF,TGCAGCGTTGAACCGTTCTTGGGCGGACGAGAGACCCAGTACTTC,many,.,15,TRBJ2-5,TRBV29-1
CASEWGGDNEQFF,TGTGCCTCCGAATGGGGGGGGGACAATGAGCAGTTCTTC,many,TRBD2,13,TRBJ2-1,TRBV6-1
CASSLQAGVHEQFF,TGTGCCAGCAGCTTACAAGCGGGAGTTCATGAGCAGTTCTTC,.,TRBD2,14,TRBJ2-1,TRBV7-9
CASSDRWAGDTQYF,TGTGCCAGCAGTGATCGCTGGGCCGGGGATACGCAGTATTTT,.,.,14,TRBJ2-3,TRBV6-5
CASSEAHGTQYF,TGTGCCAGCAGTGAAGCGCATGGGACCCAGTACTTC,many,.,12,TRBJ2-5,TRBV6-1
CVSSFRGGREYF,TGTGTCAGCAGTTTTAGAGGGGGTCGGGAGTACTTC,.,.,12,TRBJ2-7,TRBV28
CASGFGQDHQPQHF,TGTGCCAGCGGTTTCGGTCAGGACCACCAGCCCCAGCATTTT,.,.,14,TRBJ1-5,TRBV12-3/TRBV12-4
CASSSQRANTGAFF,TGTGCCAGCAGCTCACAGAGGGCGAACACTGGAGCTTTCTTT,.,.,14,TRBJ1-1,TRBV11-1
CASSYEGRVGYGYTF,TGTGCCAGCAGTTACGAAGGCAGGGTCGGCTATGGCTACACCTTC,many,.,15,TRBJ1-2,TRBV6-5
CASSDGGTGSVNEQFF,TGTGCCAGCAGTGACGGTGGGACAGGGAGCGTCAATGAGCAGTTCTTC,.,TRBD1,16,TRBJ2-1,TRBV6-4
CAISDQETQYF,TGTGCCATCAGTGACCAAGAGACCCAGTACTTC,.,.,11,TRBJ2-5,TRBV11-3
CASSLTVSGANVLTF,TGTGCCAGCAGTCTGACGGTCTCTGGGGCCAACGTCCTGACTTTC,few,.,15,TRBJ2-6,TRBV28
CASSLGSRQTDTQYF,TGCGCCAGTAGCTTGGGTTCGCGGCAAACAGATACGCAGTATTTT,.,.,15,TRBJ2-3,TRBV5-1
CAGSSKQGTRINTEAFF,TGTGCCGGTAGCTCAAAGCAGGGGACAAGGATAAACACTGAAGCTTTCTTT,.,.,17,TRBJ1-1,TRBV11-2
CSAKQGAGGYTF,TGCAGTGCAAAACAGGGGGCTGGGGGCTACACCTTC,many,TRBD1,12,TRBJ1-2,TRBV20-1
CASSQDPLVGEVADTQYF,TGCGCCAGCAGCCAAGACCCCCTAGTGGGAGAAGTAGCAGATACGCAATATTTT,.,.,18,TRBJ2-3,TRBV4-1
CNARLAGGTGELFF,TGCAATGCAAGGCTAGCGGGAGGTACCGGGGAGCTGTTTTTT,few,TRBD2,14,TRBJ2-2,TRBV20-1
CASSLSSGEAFF,TGCGCCAGCAGCTTGAGCTCTGGGGAAGCTTTCTTT,.,.,12,TRBJ1-1,TRBV5-1
CASSPSPQVTGELFF,TGTGCCAGCAGCCCAAGCCCACAGGTGACCGGGGAGCTGTTTTTT,.,.,15,TRBJ2-2,TRBV11-1
CVSSETSGRSDTQYF,TGCGTCAGCAGTGAGACTAGCGGGAGGTCAGATACGCAGTATTTT,.,TRBD2,15,TRBJ2-3,TRBV10-2